Following are 3 T cell receptor beta chains from one sample sequenced in a study of shared clonotypes between healthy human individuals (TCRdb year 2020). The library came from the immunoSEQ multiplex PCR assay. The source is immuneACCESS, and TCRdb retained only in-frame sequences with V and J called. Part of the clones is not carried over; for the studies checked, unresolved V genes explain less than half of this, and the remainder is unexplained. For this sample there are 600,000 or so clones; 90% to 95% appear just once. About 0.11% of the sample belongs to the ten largest clones. For the CD8 naive samples, CD45RO-negative cells were positively selected for CCR7, yielding a CD45RA+CCR7+ population from which TemRA cells were excluded. The specimen was naive CD8+ T cells sorted from blood. The cell subset or site label corresponds to: CD45RA+CCR7+. The receptors were sampled from a woman aged 30 to 39 in good health.

CDR3: CASSYSTRPNEQFF. The CDR3 DNA follows: TGTGCCAGCAGTTACTCGACCAGGCCCAATGAGCAGTTCTTC. The V call is TRBV6-5, the J call TRBJ2-1; D is undetermined. Germline V gene data show CDR1 as MNHEY and CDR2 as SVGAGI. V gave up 0 bases and J gave up 6 bases, with 9 bases separating them. CDR3 length equals 14 residues.

The chain uses TRBV4-1 and TRBJ1-5; 7 bases are a match to TRBD1. From germline, CDR1 is MGHRA and CDR2 YSYEKL. Trimming at V came to 1 base and at J to 7 bases, leaving 13 bases not matched to a gene. The CDR3 runs to 17 residues. The CDR3 coding sequence is TGCGCCAGCAGCCAAGCTTCAACGGGACAGATCTCGCAGCCCCAGCATTTT. Translation: CASSQASTGQISQPQHF.

V usage is TRBV9 and J usage is TRBJ2-2; 7 nucleotides agree with TRBD1. CDR1 and CDR2 from the germline V gene are SGDLS and YYNGEE. Trimming at V came to 6 bases and at J to 0 bases, leaving 5 bases not matched to a gene. This CDR3 has 15 residues. The CDR3 DNA follows: TGTGCCAGCAACTGGGACAGTACGAACACCGGGGAGCTGTTTTTT. This encodes CASNWDSTNTGELFF.